This TCR beta chain was identified in a study of T cells in Graves' hyperthyroidism and ophthalmopathy. The CDR3 is 15 residues long. The germline CDR1 and CDR2 sequences are SGHRS and YFSETQ. V dropped 1 base and J dropped 5 bases, with 12 bases sitting between them. Lactation, pregnancy, other autoimmune disease or uncontrolled infection led to exclusion of patients. RNA transcripts provided the source from which TCR beta CDR3 regions were amplified. During a first-round RT-PCR of the TCR CDR3, the HTBI primer set was used. TCRdb itself ran the multiplex PCR reads through MiXCR, one entry per CDR3 protein. Among roughly 250,000 distinct CDR3 sequences listed, roughly 15% were seen once. This clonotype was found many times.

The chain links TRBV5-1 to TRBJ2-2; TRBD2 is a possible D gene (5 bases). The receptor was isolated from a woman aged 40 to 49 with Graves' hyperthyroidism that later progressed to Graves' ophthalmopathy. What was sequenced was blood. The CDR3 DNA sequence: TGCGCCAGCAGCTTGTTGGCTAGCAGGACCGGGGAGCTGTTTTTT. Protein product: CASSLLASRTGELFF.